Reported below is one TCR beta chain. Primed by a sample-barcoded 5' primer and a J-beta primer mix, a second PCR proceeded for about 6 to 12 cycles. MiXCR, applied by TCRdb to the 5' RACE reads, yields one record per CDR3 protein. The table includes over 600,000 distinct CDR3 sequences, over 40% detected once. This specimen comes from a study of blood T cells in healthy people across ages. V shed 2 bases and J 3 bases; nucleotides not matched to a gene: 11. CDR1 and CDR2 from the germline V gene are SGHTA and FQGNSA. The CDR3 covers 17 residues. Each sample yielded at least 6 micrograms of PBMC total RNA.

Sequenced input: blood. The chain links TRBV7-2 to TRBJ2-3; 7 positions match TRBD1. This clonotype originated in a man older than 75 in good health. CDR3: CASSLPIGPGGTDTQYF. The CDR3 DNA sequence: TGTGCCAGCAGCTTACCGATCGGTCCAGGGGGTACAGATACGCAGTATTTT.